These T cell receptor beta chains were read from a single sample in a study of blood T cell repertoires in COVID-19. Only in-frame clones appear in the TCRdb table, and some are missing; sequencing was by immunoSEQ multiplex PCR. Of roughly 70,000 clones in the sample, around 81% are singletons; the top ten hold approximately 27%. The sample was peripheral blood. The receptors stem from a human donor in a cohort sampled during active COVID-19. Each CDR3 is given with its conserved first and last residue. Each record gives: V gene, J gene, clone size, D gene, CDR3 DNA, CDR3 protein. A D gene is named only where the DNA matches it firmly. Clone size, where shown, is once, few, many, or a class for clones that have expanded.

v_call: TRBV6-5
j_call: TRBJ1-1
clone_size: NA
d_call: NA
cdr3_nt: TGTGCCAGCAGTAGGGGATGGGTAACTGAAGCTTTCTTT
cdr3_aa: CASSRGWVTEAFF

v_call: TRBV29-1
j_call: TRBJ2-3
clone_size: NA
d_call: NA
cdr3_nt: TGCAGCGCCCTGAGGGGGGGGGCGCAGTATTTT
cdr3_aa: CSALRGGAQYF

v_call: TRBV2
j_call: TRBJ1-5
clone_size: NA
d_call: NA
cdr3_nt: TGTGCCAGCAGTCAGGGTAGGGATAGCAATCAGCCCCAGCATTTT
cdr3_aa: CASSQGRDSNQPQHF

v_call: TRBV4-2
j_call: TRBJ1-2
clone_size: NA
d_call: NA
cdr3_nt: TGTGCCAGCAGCCAAGATTGGTGGGGCTTCTATGGCTACACCTTC
cdr3_aa: CASSQDWWGFYGYTF

v_call: TRBV19
j_call: TRBJ1-5
clone_size: NA
d_call: NA
cdr3_nt: TGTGCCAGTAGTATCGGGGGGGATCAGCCCCAGCATTTT
cdr3_aa: CASSIGGDQPQHF

v_call: TRBV5-1
j_call: TRBJ2-3
clone_size: NA
d_call: NA
cdr3_nt: TGCGCCAGCAAGTCAGACACAGATACGCAGTATTTT
cdr3_aa: CASKSDTDTQYF

v_call: TRBV4-3
j_call: TRBJ1-1
clone_size: NA
d_call: TRBD1
cdr3_nt: TGCGCCAGCAGCCACAGAATCGGACAGGTGGGATGGAACACTGAAGCTTTCTTT
cdr3_aa: CASSHRIGQVGWNTEAFF

v_call: TRBV27
j_call: TRBJ1-5
clone_size: NA
d_call: TRBD1
cdr3_nt: TGTGCCAGCAGTCCTCGACAGGGTCAGCCCCAGCATTTT
cdr3_aa: CASSPRQGQPQHF

v_call: TRBV28
j_call: TRBJ2-3
clone_size: NA
d_call: NA
cdr3_nt: TGTGCCAGCAGTTTACGGGGGGCCGGCACAGATACGCAGTATTTT
cdr3_aa: CASSLRGAGTDTQYF

v_call: TRBV5-6
j_call: TRBJ1-2
clone_size: NA
d_call: NA
cdr3_nt: TGTGCCAGCAGCGTTACAGCCAGCCGTGACTACACCTTC
cdr3_aa: CASSVTASRDYTF

v_call: TRBV2
j_call: TRBJ2-5
clone_size: NA
d_call: TRBD1
cdr3_nt: TGTGCCAGCATCAGACCACAGGGGCGAGAGACCCAGTACTTC
cdr3_aa: CASIRPQGRETQYF

v_call: TRBV5-6
j_call: TRBJ1-2
clone_size: NA
d_call: NA
cdr3_nt: TGTGCCAGCAGCTTGGATGGAGACGACAGGTTCTATGGCTACACCTTC
cdr3_aa: CASSLDGDDRFYGYTF

v_call: TRBV5-6
j_call: TRBJ1-2
clone_size: NA
d_call: NA
cdr3_nt: TGTGCCAGCAGCTTGGCCAGGTTACCCGGCTACACCTTC
cdr3_aa: CASSLARLPGYTF

v_call: TRBV19
j_call: TRBJ2-2
clone_size: few
d_call: NA
cdr3_nt: TGTGCCAGTCACGGGGGGCCCACCAACACCGGGGAGCTGTTTTTT
cdr3_aa: CASHGGPTNTGELFF

v_call: TRBV6-6
j_call: TRBJ2-3
clone_size: few
d_call: NA
cdr3_nt: TGTGCCAGCAGTTACGGGCCAACAGATACGCAGTATTTT
cdr3_aa: CASSYGPTDTQYF

v_call: TRBV19
j_call: TRBJ2-4
clone_size: NA
d_call: TRBD2
cdr3_nt: TGTGCCAGTAGTAACCAGCGGGGCGCATCCGTTAAAAACATTCAGTACTTC
cdr3_aa: CASSNQRGASVKNIQYF

v_call: TRBV2
j_call: TRBJ1-1
clone_size: NA
d_call: NA
cdr3_nt: TGTGCCAGCATGGTCGGACACGGGGCAGGGGACACTGAAGCTTTCTTT
cdr3_aa: CASMVGHGAGDTEAFF

v_call: TRBV4-1
j_call: TRBJ2-2
clone_size: NA
d_call: NA
cdr3_nt: TGCGCCAGCACCGGAACAGGACACACCGGGGAGCTGTTTTTT
cdr3_aa: CASTGTGHTGELFF

v_call: TRBV7-9
j_call: TRBJ2-7
clone_size: NA
d_call: TRBD1
cdr3_nt: TGTGCCAGCAGCTTAGGGGGACAGTTCTACGAGCAGTACTTC
cdr3_aa: CASSLGGQFYEQYF

v_call: TRBV9
j_call: TRBJ2-7
clone_size: NA
d_call: NA
cdr3_nt: TGTGCCAGCAGCGCCCAGGGAAGTTCCTACGAGCAGTACTTC
cdr3_aa: CASSAQGSSYEQYF

v_call: TRBV20-1
j_call: TRBJ1-2
clone_size: NA
d_call: NA
cdr3_nt: TGCAGTGCTAGGAACAGGACCAATCTAACCTTC
cdr3_aa: CSARNRTNLTF

v_call: TRBV12-3/TRBV12-4
j_call: TRBJ2-3
clone_size: NA
d_call: NA
cdr3_nt: TGTGCCAGCAGCCTTAGCGGCACGCAGTATTTT
cdr3_aa: CASSLSGTQYF

v_call: TRBV6-5
j_call: TRBJ1-2
clone_size: NA
d_call: NA
cdr3_nt: TGTGCCAGCAGTTACGAGACAGGTTATTTGGGCTACACCTTC
cdr3_aa: CASSYETGYLGYTF

v_call: TRBV11-1
j_call: TRBJ2-1
clone_size: NA
d_call: NA
cdr3_nt: TGTGCCAGCAGCTTAATGTGGGGGCCTCCCTACAATGAGCAGTTCTTC
cdr3_aa: CASSLMWGPPYNEQFF

v_call: TRBV2
j_call: TRBJ2-7
clone_size: NA
d_call: TRBD1
cdr3_nt: TGTGCCAGCACAGACAGGGACCCCTACGAGCAGTACTTC
cdr3_aa: CASTDRDPYEQYF

v_call: TRBV13
j_call: TRBJ1-3
clone_size: NA
d_call: NA
cdr3_nt: TGTGCCAGCAGCCTGCTGGCCTCTGGAAACACCATATATTTT
cdr3_aa: CASSLLASGNTIYF

v_call: TRBV7-9
j_call: TRBJ1-5
clone_size: NA
d_call: TRBD1
cdr3_nt: TGTGCCAGCAGCCTTGGGACAGCCTCCAGCAATCAGCCCCAGCATTTT
cdr3_aa: CASSLGTASSNQPQHF

v_call: TRBV18
j_call: TRBJ1-1
clone_size: NA
d_call: NA
cdr3_nt: TGTGCCAGCTCCTCACCCCGGGGGGGGCTCACTGAAGCTTTCTTT
cdr3_aa: CASSSPRGGLTEAFF

v_call: TRBV3-1/TRBV3-2
j_call: TRBJ2-5
clone_size: NA
d_call: TRBD2
cdr3_nt: TGTGCCAGCAGCCAAGGTAGCGGGGGGTCCCAAGAGACCCAGTACTTC
cdr3_aa: CASSQGSGGSQETQYF

v_call: TRBV15
j_call: TRBJ1-1
clone_size: NA
d_call: NA
cdr3_nt: TGTGCCACCAGCACCCGGGACACTCTCAAGGTGGCTTTCTTT
cdr3_aa: CATSTRDTLKVAFF

v_call: TRBV6-5
j_call: TRBJ2-2
clone_size: NA
d_call: TRBD1
cdr3_nt: TGTGCCAGCAGATTCTCAGGGGGCCAGACCGGGGAGCTGTTTTTT
cdr3_aa: CASRFSGGQTGELFF

v_call: TRBV6-6
j_call: TRBJ2-7
clone_size: NA
d_call: NA
cdr3_nt: TGTGCCAGCACTCCCGGCAGGAACTCCTACGAGCAGTACTTC
cdr3_aa: CASTPGRNSYEQYF

v_call: TRBV10-1
j_call: TRBJ2-7
clone_size: NA
d_call: NA
cdr3_nt: TGCGCCAGCAGTGACGCACCCAGCTCCTACGAGCAGTACTTC
cdr3_aa: CASSDAPSSYEQYF

v_call: TRBV7-3
j_call: TRBJ2-3
clone_size: NA
d_call: NA
cdr3_nt: TGTGCCAGCAGCTTAGACCCCTGGGGGGGGGCGATCGATACGCAGTATTTT
cdr3_aa: CASSLDPWGGAIDTQYF

v_call: TRBV29-1
j_call: TRBJ2-7
clone_size: NA
d_call: NA
cdr3_nt: TGCAGCGTTGTAGGCCCCAACCGGGAAGGTGTCTACGAGCAGTACTTC
cdr3_aa: CSVVGPNREGVYEQYF

v_call: TRBV3-1/TRBV3-2
j_call: TRBJ1-2
clone_size: NA
d_call: NA
cdr3_nt: TGTGCCAGCAGCCAGGAGGGTGGCTACACCTTC
cdr3_aa: CASSQEGGYTF

v_call: TRBV5-5
j_call: TRBJ1-2
clone_size: NA
d_call: NA
cdr3_nt: TGTGCCAGCGCGTCCGCCGGGGTCAGTAGCTACACCTTC
cdr3_aa: CASASAGVSSYTF

v_call: TRBV7-2
j_call: TRBJ1-6
clone_size: NA
d_call: NA
cdr3_nt: TGTGCCAGCAGCTCCTCCTTTTCACCCCTCCACTTT
cdr3_aa: CASSSSFSPLHF

v_call: TRBV7-8
j_call: TRBJ2-5
clone_size: NA
d_call: NA
cdr3_nt: TGTGCCAGCAGCTCCCGGTATTATTCTCCCCAAGAGACCCAGTACTTC
cdr3_aa: CASSSRYYSPQETQYF

v_call: TRBV7-9
j_call: TRBJ2-2
clone_size: NA
d_call: NA
cdr3_nt: TGTGCCAGCAGCCGCGGGACCGTCCTTCTGGGGGAGCTGTTTTTT
cdr3_aa: CASSRGTVLLGELFF

v_call: TRBV9
j_call: TRBJ2-1
clone_size: NA
d_call: TRBD2
cdr3_nt: TGTGCCAGCAGCGTCACCGGGACTAGCGGGGGGGTCGATGAGCAGTTCTTC
cdr3_aa: CASSVTGTSGGVDEQFF

v_call: TRBV6-6
j_call: TRBJ1-1
clone_size: NA
d_call: TRBD1
cdr3_nt: TGTGCCACGTCAGGGGGGTTTGGCACTGAAGCTTTCTTT
cdr3_aa: CATSGGFGTEAFF

v_call: TRBV29-1
j_call: TRBJ2-3
clone_size: NA
d_call: NA
cdr3_nt: TGCAGCGTTGTTCTACAGAACACAGATACGCAGTATTTT
cdr3_aa: CSVVLQNTDTQYF

v_call: TRBV5-6
j_call: TRBJ1-5
clone_size: NA
d_call: NA
cdr3_nt: TGTGCCAGCAGCTCCGGGACTTCGAGTGGGCAGCCCCAGCATTTT
cdr3_aa: CASSSGTSSGQPQHF

v_call: TRBV6-6
j_call: TRBJ1-2
clone_size: NA
d_call: TRBD1
cdr3_nt: TGTGCCAGCAACTCAGACAGGGTGGAAGGCTACACCTTC
cdr3_aa: CASNSDRVEGYTF

v_call: TRBV19
j_call: TRBJ1-1
clone_size: NA
d_call: NA
cdr3_nt: TGTGCCAGTAGACCCTCCAGGGTGATCACTGAAGCTTTCTTT
cdr3_aa: CASRPSRVITEAFF

v_call: TRBV9
j_call: TRBJ2-3
clone_size: NA
d_call: NA
cdr3_nt: TGTGCCAGCAGCGCCAGCGGACCCGAGGATGATACGCAGTATTTT
cdr3_aa: CASSASGPEDDTQYF

v_call: TRBV14
j_call: TRBJ1-6
clone_size: NA
d_call: NA
cdr3_nt: TGTGCCAGCAGCCAAGAACGGCGGAGTTCACCCCTCCACTTT
cdr3_aa: CASSQERRSSPLHF

v_call: TRBV21-1
j_call: TRBJ2-5
clone_size: NA
d_call: NA
cdr3_nt: TGTGCCAGCAGCAACAAATCCGGGACTAGCGGGGGAGAACAAGAGACCCAGTACTTC
cdr3_aa: CASSNKSGTSGGEQETQYF

v_call: TRBV7-9
j_call: TRBJ2-1
clone_size: NA
d_call: NA
cdr3_nt: TGTGCCAGCAGCCCTTCCTACAATGAGCAGTTCTTC
cdr3_aa: CASSPSYNEQFF

v_call: TRBV9
j_call: TRBJ2-5
clone_size: NA
d_call: NA
cdr3_nt: TGTGCCAGCAGCGTAGGAGAAGCCGAGACCCAGTACTTC
cdr3_aa: CASSVGEAETQYF